This is a list of T cell receptor beta chains from one sample in a study of T-cell reconstitution after alpha-beta-depleted transplantation in children. TCRdb processed the PCR reads anew with MiXCR; each CDR3 protein has one entry. This table holds hundreds of thousands of distinct CDR3 sequences, 10% to 15% found once. The input for sequencing was PBMCs, mostly from graft donor cells, taken 360 days after TCRalphabeta/CD19-depleted stem cell transplant. The receptors were sampled from a male patient aged 10 to 17 who had a stem cell transplant for acute myeloid leukemia, so the T cells may come from the graft donor. CDR3s include the opening cysteine and the closing phenylalanine or tryptophan. Each record gives: D gene, J gene, CDR3 length, clone size, V gene, CDR3 protein, CDR3 DNA. The D gene is left open where the match is weak. Size is omitted from some rows. Given values are once, few, many or a class for expanded clones.

d_call: TRBD2
j_call: TRBJ2-7
cdr3_length: 13
clone_size: NA
v_call: TRBV20-1
cdr3_aa: CSATLAGDYEQYF
cdr3_nt: TGCAGTGCTACCCTAGCGGGAGACTACGAGCAGTACTTC

d_call: NA
j_call: TRBJ2-7
cdr3_length: 15
clone_size: many
v_call: TRBV4-3
cdr3_aa: CASSQERGAPYEQYF
cdr3_nt: TGCGCCAGCAGCCAAGAACGGGGAGCCCCCTACGAGCAGTACTTC

d_call: NA
j_call: TRBJ2-1
cdr3_length: 14
clone_size: many
v_call: TRBV7-2
cdr3_aa: CASSLAPGRGEQFF
cdr3_nt: TGTGCCAGCAGCTTAGCCCCCGGGAGAGGTGAGCAGTTCTTC

d_call: TRBD1
j_call: TRBJ2-3
cdr3_length: 15
clone_size: many
v_call: TRBV6-1
cdr3_aa: CASSQLTGGTDTQYF
cdr3_nt: TGTGCCAGCAGTCAACTGACAGGGGGCACAGATACGCAGTATTTT

d_call: NA
j_call: TRBJ2-7
cdr3_length: 15
clone_size: NA
v_call: TRBV5-1
cdr3_aa: CASSFTKGSSYEQYF
cdr3_nt: TGCGCCAGCAGCTTCACAAAGGGCAGCTCCTACGAGCAGTACTTC

d_call: NA
j_call: TRBJ2-2
cdr3_length: 13
clone_size: few
v_call: TRBV12-3/TRBV12-4
cdr3_aa: CASSLLTTGELFF
cdr3_nt: TGTGCCAGCAGTTTATTGACTACCGGGGAGCTGTTTTTT

d_call: TRBD2
j_call: TRBJ2-1
cdr3_length: 20
clone_size: NA
v_call: TRBV24-1
cdr3_aa: CATSDSSGRAPTSSYNEQFF
cdr3_nt: TGTGCCACCAGTGATTCTAGCGGGAGGGCCCCAACGAGCTCCTACAATGAGCAGTTCTTC

d_call: NA
j_call: TRBJ2-7
cdr3_length: 16
clone_size: NA
v_call: TRBV18
cdr3_aa: CASSLGTGFNEGEQYF
cdr3_nt: TGTGCCAGCTCACTGGGTACAGGGTTTAATGAAGGCGAGCAGTACTTC

d_call: TRBD2
j_call: TRBJ2-7
cdr3_length: 14
clone_size: NA
v_call: TRBV27
cdr3_aa: CASSSSGRLYEQYF
cdr3_nt: TGTGCCAGCAGTTCTAGCGGGAGGCTCTACGAGCAGTACTTC

d_call: TRBD2
j_call: TRBJ2-5
cdr3_length: 16
clone_size: many
v_call: TRBV4-3
cdr3_aa: CASSQDFAGGAETQYF
cdr3_nt: TGCGCCAGCAGCCAAGACTTCGCGGGAGGGGCAGAGACCCAGTACTTC

d_call: TRBD1
j_call: TRBJ2-7
cdr3_length: 15
clone_size: many
v_call: TRBV29-1
cdr3_aa: CSVEDDGQGHYEQYF
cdr3_nt: TGCAGCGTTGAAGACGATGGACAGGGTCACTACGAGCAGTACTTC

d_call: NA
j_call: TRBJ1-5
cdr3_length: 13
clone_size: NA
v_call: TRBV20-1
cdr3_aa: CSANVGQAQPQHF
cdr3_nt: TGCAGTGCTAACGTCGGACAAGCCCAGCCCCAGCATTTT

d_call: TRBD1
j_call: TRBJ1-5
cdr3_length: 15
clone_size: NA
v_call: TRBV27
cdr3_aa: CASTPQGDRIQPQHF
cdr3_nt: TGTGCCAGCACCCCACAGGGGGATCGGATTCAGCCCCAGCATTTT

d_call: NA
j_call: TRBJ2-7
cdr3_length: 14
clone_size: many
v_call: TRBV29-1
cdr3_aa: CSVGVNQGPYEQYF
cdr3_nt: TGCAGCGTTGGGGTAAACCAGGGGCCCTACGAGCAGTACTTC

d_call: TRBD1
j_call: TRBJ1-1
cdr3_length: 12
clone_size: many
v_call: TRBV13
cdr3_aa: CASSRQGTEAFF
cdr3_nt: TGTGCCAGCAGCCGACAGGGCACTGAAGCTTTCTTT

d_call: NA
j_call: TRBJ2-3
cdr3_length: 19
clone_size: few
v_call: TRBV15
cdr3_aa: CATSRDLAQPVSSTDTQYF
cdr3_nt: TGTGCCACCAGCAGAGATCTAGCGCAGCCCGTCTCTAGCACAGATACGCAGTATTTT

d_call: NA
j_call: TRBJ2-2
cdr3_length: 16
clone_size: NA
v_call: TRBV4-3
cdr3_aa: CASSQDRAGNTGELFF
cdr3_nt: TGCGCCAGCAGCCAAGATAGGGCAGGGAACACCGGGGAGCTGTTTTTT

d_call: NA
j_call: TRBJ2-3
cdr3_length: 12
clone_size: few
v_call: TRBV3-1
cdr3_aa: CARKGRSDTQYF
cdr3_nt: TGTGCGCGAAAGGGGAGATCAGATACGCAGTATTTT

d_call: NA
j_call: TRBJ2-5
cdr3_length: 13
clone_size: few
v_call: TRBV12-3/TRBV12-4
cdr3_aa: CASSSDFQETQYF
cdr3_nt: TGTGCCAGCAGTTCGGACTTTCAAGAGACCCAGTACTTC

d_call: NA
j_call: TRBJ2-1
cdr3_length: 14
clone_size: NA
v_call: TRBV6-2/TRBV6-3
cdr3_aa: CASSYRGRNNEQFF
cdr3_nt: TGTGCCAGCAGTTACAGGGGAAGGAACAATGAGCAGTTCTTC

d_call: NA
j_call: TRBJ1-4
cdr3_length: 11
clone_size: few
v_call: TRBV7-8
cdr3_aa: CASSLNEKLFF
cdr3_nt: TGTGCCAGCAGCTTGAATGAAAAACTGTTTTTT

d_call: NA
j_call: TRBJ2-6
cdr3_length: 16
clone_size: many
v_call: TRBV24-1
cdr3_aa: CATSDLAGSGANVLTF
cdr3_nt: TGTGCCACCAGTGACTTGGCGGGGTCTGGGGCCAACGTCCTGACTTTC

d_call: TRBD2
j_call: TRBJ2-1
cdr3_length: 18
clone_size: few
v_call: TRBV5-1
cdr3_aa: CASSLGLVGGSSYNEQFF
cdr3_nt: TGCGCCAGCAGCTTGGGACTTGTTGGCGGGAGCTCCTACAATGAGCAGTTCTTC

d_call: TRBD1
j_call: TRBJ2-7
cdr3_length: 15
clone_size: NA
v_call: TRBV2
cdr3_aa: CASSVRGTGVHEQYF
cdr3_nt: TGTGCCAGCAGTGTTCGTGGGACAGGGGTCCACGAGCAGTACTTC

d_call: NA
j_call: TRBJ2-3
cdr3_length: 15
clone_size: NA
v_call: TRBV9
cdr3_aa: CASSVTGLTTDTQYF
cdr3_nt: TGTGCCAGCAGCGTCACAGGGCTTACCACAGATACGCAGTATTTT

d_call: NA
j_call: TRBJ1-5
cdr3_length: 15
clone_size: NA
v_call: TRBV12-3/TRBV12-4
cdr3_aa: CASSSDGKLNQPQHF
cdr3_nt: TGTGCCAGCAGTTCTGACGGTAAACTCAATCAGCCCCAGCATTTT

d_call: NA
j_call: TRBJ2-7
cdr3_length: 15
clone_size: few
v_call: TRBV20-1
cdr3_aa: CSARDVETASYEQYF
cdr3_nt: TGCAGTGCTAGAGATGTAGAGACAGCATCCTACGAGCAGTACTTC

d_call: TRBD2
j_call: TRBJ2-7
cdr3_length: 18
clone_size: few
v_call: TRBV6-5
cdr3_aa: CASSYSVTSGRASGEQYF
cdr3_nt: TGTGCCAGCAGTTACTCCGTGACTAGCGGGAGGGCCTCTGGGGAGCAGTACTTC

d_call: NA
j_call: TRBJ2-2
cdr3_length: 12
clone_size: many
v_call: TRBV7-9
cdr3_aa: CGNGRETGELFF
cdr3_nt: TGTGGTAATGGGCGCGAGACCGGGGAGCTGTTTTTT

d_call: NA
j_call: TRBJ2-7
cdr3_length: 10
clone_size: NA
v_call: TRBV28
cdr3_aa: CASRQDEQYF
cdr3_nt: TGTGCCAGCAGGCAGGACGAGCAGTACTTC

d_call: TRBD2
j_call: TRBJ2-7
cdr3_length: 17
clone_size: NA
v_call: TRBV7-2
cdr3_aa: CASSFRASGSYLYEQYF
cdr3_nt: TGTGCCAGCAGCTTCCGCGCTAGCGGGAGCTACCTCTACGAGCAGTACTTC

d_call: NA
j_call: TRBJ2-1
cdr3_length: 16
clone_size: NA
v_call: TRBV28
cdr3_aa: CASSLILGVGYNEQFF
cdr3_nt: TGTGCCAGCAGTTTAATCTTGGGGGTGGGCTACAATGAGCAGTTCTTC

d_call: NA
j_call: TRBJ1-1
cdr3_length: 12
clone_size: few
v_call: TRBV29-1
cdr3_aa: CSVGEQGLKAFF
cdr3_nt: TGCAGCGTGGGGGAACAGGGTCTGAAGGCTTTCTTT

d_call: NA
j_call: TRBJ2-7
cdr3_length: 15
clone_size: NA
v_call: TRBV28
cdr3_aa: CAGCLPRDPPYEQYF
cdr3_nt: TGTGCCGGTTGCCTACCTCGGGACCCTCCCTACGAGCAGTACTTC

d_call: NA
j_call: TRBJ2-7
cdr3_length: 14
clone_size: many
v_call: TRBV28
cdr3_aa: CASSLLDRYYEQYF
cdr3_nt: TGTGCCAGCAGTTTACTCGACAGGTACTACGAGCAGTACTTC

d_call: NA
j_call: TRBJ2-2
cdr3_length: 14
clone_size: few
v_call: TRBV7-3
cdr3_aa: CASSLSPYTGELFF
cdr3_nt: TGTGCCAGCAGCTTAAGCCCCTACACCGGGGAGCTGTTTTTT

d_call: NA
j_call: TRBJ2-3
cdr3_length: 16
clone_size: NA
v_call: TRBV9
cdr3_aa: CASSTRVGIFTDTQYF
cdr3_nt: TGTGCCAGCAGCACCCGAGTGGGGATATTCACAGATACGCAGTATTTT

d_call: NA
j_call: TRBJ1-2
cdr3_length: 15
clone_size: few
v_call: TRBV20-1
cdr3_aa: CSARDPMLANYGYTF
cdr3_nt: TGCAGTGCTAGAGATCCCATGCTCGCTAACTATGGCTACACCTTC

d_call: NA
j_call: TRBJ2-2
cdr3_length: 14
clone_size: few
v_call: TRBV10-3
cdr3_aa: CAISEINPTGELFF
cdr3_nt: TGTGCCATCAGTGAAATAAACCCCACCGGGGAGCTGTTTTTT

d_call: NA
j_call: TRBJ2-6
cdr3_length: 18
clone_size: NA
v_call: TRBV3-1
cdr3_aa: CASSQDLRGVSGANVLTF
cdr3_nt: TGTGCCAGCAGCCAAGATCTTCGGGGTGTTAGTGGGGCCAACGTCCTGACTTTC

d_call: TRBD2
j_call: TRBJ2-1
cdr3_length: 16
clone_size: few
v_call: TRBV14
cdr3_aa: CASSQTSGILNNEQFF
cdr3_nt: TGTGCCAGCAGCCAAACTAGCGGAATACTAAACAATGAGCAGTTCTTC

d_call: TRBD2
j_call: TRBJ2-4
cdr3_length: 15
clone_size: NA
v_call: TRBV7-3
cdr3_aa: CASSLRVGLGVIQYF
cdr3_nt: TGTGCCAGCAGCTTAAGAGTAGGACTAGGGGTTATTCAGTACTTC

d_call: TRBD2
j_call: TRBJ2-7
cdr3_length: 15
clone_size: NA
v_call: TRBV20-1
cdr3_aa: CSARDRTSGSMEQYF
cdr3_nt: TGCAGTGCTAGAGATCGGACTAGCGGGAGTATGGAGCAGTACTTC

d_call: NA
j_call: TRBJ2-7
cdr3_length: 15
clone_size: few
v_call: TRBV7-9
cdr3_aa: CASSSKRSASYEQYF
cdr3_nt: TGTGCCAGCAGCTCTAAGCGCTCCGCCAGCTACGAGCAGTACTTC

d_call: TRBD2
j_call: TRBJ2-1
cdr3_length: 17
clone_size: many
v_call: TRBV4-3
cdr3_aa: CASSLPTGIAGGYEQFF
cdr3_nt: TGCGCCAGCAGCCTCCCTACGGGGATAGCGGGAGGGTATGAGCAGTTCTTC

d_call: TRBD2
j_call: TRBJ2-3
cdr3_length: 11
clone_size: NA
v_call: TRBV28
cdr3_aa: CASSLSREGRF
cdr3_nt: TGTGCCAGCAGTTTATCCCGGGAGGGGCGATTT

d_call: NA
j_call: TRBJ1-4
cdr3_length: 15
clone_size: NA
v_call: TRBV20-1
cdr3_aa: CSVVGGFSTNEKLFF
cdr3_nt: TGCAGTGTAGTCGGGGGTTTTTCAACTAATGAAAAACTGTTTTTT

d_call: TRBD1
j_call: TRBJ2-2
cdr3_length: 17
clone_size: NA
v_call: TRBV7-9
cdr3_aa: CASSLGTGLVYTGELFF
cdr3_nt: TGTGCCAGCAGCCTCGGGACAGGGTTAGTTTACACCGGGGAGCTGTTTTTT

d_call: NA
j_call: TRBJ2-7
cdr3_length: 11
clone_size: many
v_call: TRBV28
cdr3_aa: CASRTLYEQYF
cdr3_nt: TGTGCCAGCAGGACCTTATACGAGCAGTACTTC